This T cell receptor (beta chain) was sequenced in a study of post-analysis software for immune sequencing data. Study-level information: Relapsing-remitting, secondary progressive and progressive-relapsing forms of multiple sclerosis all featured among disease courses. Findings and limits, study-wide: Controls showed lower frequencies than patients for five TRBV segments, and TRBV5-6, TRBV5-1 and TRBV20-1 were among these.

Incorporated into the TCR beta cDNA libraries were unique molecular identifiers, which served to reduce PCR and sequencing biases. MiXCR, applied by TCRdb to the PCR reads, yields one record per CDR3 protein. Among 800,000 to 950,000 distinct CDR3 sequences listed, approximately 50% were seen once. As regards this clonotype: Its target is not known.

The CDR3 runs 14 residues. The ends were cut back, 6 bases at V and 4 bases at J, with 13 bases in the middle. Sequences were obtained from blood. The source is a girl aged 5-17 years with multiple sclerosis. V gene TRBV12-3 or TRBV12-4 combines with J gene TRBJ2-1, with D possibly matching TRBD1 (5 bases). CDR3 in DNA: TGTGCCAGCAGCCCAATACAGGTATACAATGAGCAGTTCTTC. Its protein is CASSPIQVYNEQFF.